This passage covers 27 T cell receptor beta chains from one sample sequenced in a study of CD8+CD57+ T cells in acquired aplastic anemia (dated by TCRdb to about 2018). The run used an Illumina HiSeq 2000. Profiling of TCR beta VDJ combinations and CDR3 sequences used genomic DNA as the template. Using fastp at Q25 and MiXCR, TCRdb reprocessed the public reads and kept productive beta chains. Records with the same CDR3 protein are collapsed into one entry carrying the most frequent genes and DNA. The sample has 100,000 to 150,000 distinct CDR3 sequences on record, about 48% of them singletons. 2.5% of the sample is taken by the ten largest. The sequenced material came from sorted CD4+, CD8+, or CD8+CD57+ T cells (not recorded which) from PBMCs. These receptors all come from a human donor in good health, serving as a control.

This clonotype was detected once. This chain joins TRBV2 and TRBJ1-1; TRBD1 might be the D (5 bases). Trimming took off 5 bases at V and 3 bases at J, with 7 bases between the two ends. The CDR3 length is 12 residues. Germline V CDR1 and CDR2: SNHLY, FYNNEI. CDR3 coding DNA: TGTGCCAGCAGTTGGGGGGACACTGAAGCTTTCTTT. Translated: CASSWGDTEAFF.

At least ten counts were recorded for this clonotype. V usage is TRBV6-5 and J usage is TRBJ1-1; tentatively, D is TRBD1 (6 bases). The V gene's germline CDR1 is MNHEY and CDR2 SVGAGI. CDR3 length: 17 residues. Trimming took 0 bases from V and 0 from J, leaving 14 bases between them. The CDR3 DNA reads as TGTGCCAGCAGTTACTCGATTGCAGGGGCCTTGAACACTGAAGCTTTCTTT. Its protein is CASSYSIAGALNTEAFF.

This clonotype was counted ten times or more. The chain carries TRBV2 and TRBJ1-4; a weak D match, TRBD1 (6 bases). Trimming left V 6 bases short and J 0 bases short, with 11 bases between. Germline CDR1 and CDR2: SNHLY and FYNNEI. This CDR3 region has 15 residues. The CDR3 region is CASRNRDATNEKLFF. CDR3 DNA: TGTGCCAGCAGAAACAGGGATGCAACTAATGAAAAACTGTTTTTT.

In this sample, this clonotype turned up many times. CDR3 loop: CASSPMENTEAFF. CDR3 bases: TGTGCCAGCTCACCCATGGAGAACACTGAAGCTTTCTTT. The chain is built from TRBV18 and TRBJ1-1; D is undetermined. The length of the CDR3 is 13 residues. V gave up 3 bases and J gave up 1 base, with 6 bases separating them. Germline CDR1 is KGHSH and CDR2 is LQKENI.

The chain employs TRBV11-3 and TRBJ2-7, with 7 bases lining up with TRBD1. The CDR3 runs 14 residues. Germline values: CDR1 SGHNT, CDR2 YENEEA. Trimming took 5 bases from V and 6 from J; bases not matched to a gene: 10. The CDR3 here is CASSARQGVGEQYF. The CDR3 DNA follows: TGTGCCAGCAGCGCCCGACAGGGAGTAGGCGAGCAGTACTTC.

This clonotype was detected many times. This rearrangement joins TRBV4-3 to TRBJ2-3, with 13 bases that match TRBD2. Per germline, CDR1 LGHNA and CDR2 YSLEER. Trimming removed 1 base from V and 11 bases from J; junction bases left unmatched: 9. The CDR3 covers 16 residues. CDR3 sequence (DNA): TGCGCCAGCAGCCAAGGGACTAGCGGGGGTCTGAGGGGGCAGTATTTT. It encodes CASSQGTSGGLRGQYF.

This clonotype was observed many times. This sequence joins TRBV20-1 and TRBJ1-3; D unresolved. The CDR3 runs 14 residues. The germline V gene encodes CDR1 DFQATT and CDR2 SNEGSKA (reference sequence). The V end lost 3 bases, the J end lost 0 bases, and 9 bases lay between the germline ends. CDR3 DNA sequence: TGCAGTGCTAGGGACCGAGCCTCTGGAAACACCATATATTTT. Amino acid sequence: CSARDRASGNTIYF.

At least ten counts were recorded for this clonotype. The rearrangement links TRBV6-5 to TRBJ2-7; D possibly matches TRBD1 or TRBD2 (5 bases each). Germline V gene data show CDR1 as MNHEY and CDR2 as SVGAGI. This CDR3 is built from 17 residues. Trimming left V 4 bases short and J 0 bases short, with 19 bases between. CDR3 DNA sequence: TGTGCCAGCAGTTCGGGAAATCGGGGACGAAGCTCCTACGAGCAGTACTTC. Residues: CASSSGNRGRSSYEQYF.

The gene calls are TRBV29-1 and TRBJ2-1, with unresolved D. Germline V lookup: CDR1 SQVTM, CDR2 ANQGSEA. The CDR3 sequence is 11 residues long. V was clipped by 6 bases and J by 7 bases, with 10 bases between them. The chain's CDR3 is CSVWDENEQFF. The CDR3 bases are TGCAGCGTCTGGGATGAAAATGAGCAGTTCTTC.

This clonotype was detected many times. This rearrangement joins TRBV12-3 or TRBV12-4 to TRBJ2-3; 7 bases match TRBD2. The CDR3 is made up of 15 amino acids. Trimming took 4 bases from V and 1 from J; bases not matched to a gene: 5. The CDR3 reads CASSWSGAGTDTQYF. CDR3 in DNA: TGTGCCAGCAGTTGGAGCGGGGCGGGCACAGATACGCAGTATTTT.

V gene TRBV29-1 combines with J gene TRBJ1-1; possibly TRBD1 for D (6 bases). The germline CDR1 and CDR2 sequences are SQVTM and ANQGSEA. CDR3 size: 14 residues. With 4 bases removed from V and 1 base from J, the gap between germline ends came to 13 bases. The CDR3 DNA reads TGCAGCGTTGGCCGGGACACGAAGAACACTGAAGCTTTCTTT. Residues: CSVGRDTKNTEAFF.

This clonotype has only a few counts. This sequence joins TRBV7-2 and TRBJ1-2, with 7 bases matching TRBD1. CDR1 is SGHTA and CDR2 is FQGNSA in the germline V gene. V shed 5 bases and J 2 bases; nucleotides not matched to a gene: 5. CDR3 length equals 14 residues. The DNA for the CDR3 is TGTGCCAGCAGCAGTTCGACAGGGAACTATGGCTACACCTTC. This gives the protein CASSSSTGNYGYTF.

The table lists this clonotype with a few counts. Written as DNA, the CDR3 is TGTGCCAGCAGTGAGGCAGGCCGATACAATGAGCAGTTCTTC. This sequence encodes CASSEAGRYNEQFF. The V gene is TRBV2, the J gene TRBJ2-1; unclear D gene. The V end was cut by 3 bases, the J end by 4 bases, with 10 bases between. This CDR3 has 14 residues. CDR1 is SNHLY and CDR2 is FYNNEI in the germline V gene.

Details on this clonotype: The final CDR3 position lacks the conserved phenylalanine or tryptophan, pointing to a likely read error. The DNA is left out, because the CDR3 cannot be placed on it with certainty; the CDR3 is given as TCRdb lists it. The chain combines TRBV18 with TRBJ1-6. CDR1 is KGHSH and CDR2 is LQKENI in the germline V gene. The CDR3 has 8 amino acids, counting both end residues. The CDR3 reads CASSPQRS.

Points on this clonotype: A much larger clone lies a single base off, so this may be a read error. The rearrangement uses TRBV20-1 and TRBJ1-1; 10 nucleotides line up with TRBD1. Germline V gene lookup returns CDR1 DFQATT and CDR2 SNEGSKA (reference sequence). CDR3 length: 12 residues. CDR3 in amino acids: CSASDRTGGASF. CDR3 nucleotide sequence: TGCAGTGCTAGCGACCGGACAGGGGGAGCTTCCTTT.

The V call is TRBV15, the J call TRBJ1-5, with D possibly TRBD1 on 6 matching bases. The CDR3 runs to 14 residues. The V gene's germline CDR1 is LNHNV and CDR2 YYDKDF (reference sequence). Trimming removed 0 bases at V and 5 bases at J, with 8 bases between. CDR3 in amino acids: CATSRERGYQPQHF. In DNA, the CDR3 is TGTGCCACCAGCAGAGAAAGGGGGTATCAGCCCCAGCATTTT.

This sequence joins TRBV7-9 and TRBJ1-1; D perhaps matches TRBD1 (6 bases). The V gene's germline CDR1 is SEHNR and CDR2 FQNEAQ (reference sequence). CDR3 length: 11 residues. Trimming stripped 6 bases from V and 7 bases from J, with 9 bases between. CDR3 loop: CASSGQIEAFF. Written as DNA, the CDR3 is TGTGCCAGCAGTGGACAGATTGAAGCTTTCTTT.

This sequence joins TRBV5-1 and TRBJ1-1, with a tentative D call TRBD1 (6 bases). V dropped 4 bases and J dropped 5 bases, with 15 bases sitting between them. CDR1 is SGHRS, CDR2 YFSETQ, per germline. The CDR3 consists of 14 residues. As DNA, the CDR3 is TGCGCCAGCAGCCAGGGGAAAGGTGTAACTGAAGCTTTCTTT. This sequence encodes CASSQGKGVTEAFF.

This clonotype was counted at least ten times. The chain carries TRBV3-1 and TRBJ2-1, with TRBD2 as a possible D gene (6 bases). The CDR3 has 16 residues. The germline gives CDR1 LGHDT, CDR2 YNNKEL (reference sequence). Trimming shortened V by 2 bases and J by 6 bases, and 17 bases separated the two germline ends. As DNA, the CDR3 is TGTGCCAGCAGCCAAAATGGGGGGTTGGTACGCAATGAGCAGTTCTTC. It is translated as CASSQNGGLVRNEQFF.

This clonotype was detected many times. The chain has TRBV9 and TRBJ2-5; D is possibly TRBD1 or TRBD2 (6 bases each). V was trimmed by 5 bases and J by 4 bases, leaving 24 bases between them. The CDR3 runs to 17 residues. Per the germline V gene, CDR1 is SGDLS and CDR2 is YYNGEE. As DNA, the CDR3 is TGTGCCAGCAGTTCCCCGCGCCTATGGGGGGCGGCAGAGACCCAGTACTTC. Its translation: CASSSPRLWGAAETQYF.

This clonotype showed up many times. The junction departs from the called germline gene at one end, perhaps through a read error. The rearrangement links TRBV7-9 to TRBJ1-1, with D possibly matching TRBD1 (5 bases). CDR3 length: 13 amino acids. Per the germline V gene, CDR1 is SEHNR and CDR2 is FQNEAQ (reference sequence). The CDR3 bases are TGCGCCAGCAGCCGCCAGGGGAACACTGAAGCTTTCTTT. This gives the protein CASSRQGNTEAFF.

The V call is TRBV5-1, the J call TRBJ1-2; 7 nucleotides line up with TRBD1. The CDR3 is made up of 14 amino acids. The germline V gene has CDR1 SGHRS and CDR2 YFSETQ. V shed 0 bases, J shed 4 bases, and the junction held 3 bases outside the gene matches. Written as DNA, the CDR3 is TGCGCCAGCAGCTTGGAGAGACAGGGCTATGGCTACACCTTC. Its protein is CASSLERQGYGYTF. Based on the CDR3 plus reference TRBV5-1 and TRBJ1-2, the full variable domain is KAGVTQTPRYLIKTRGQQVTLSCSPISGHRSVSWYQQTPGQGLQFLFEYFSETQRNKGNFPGRFSGRQFSNSRSEMNVSTLELGDSALYLCASSLERQGYGYTFGSGTRLTVV.

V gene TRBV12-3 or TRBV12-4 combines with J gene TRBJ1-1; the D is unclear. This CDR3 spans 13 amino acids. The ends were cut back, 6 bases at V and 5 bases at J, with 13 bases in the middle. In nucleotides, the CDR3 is TGTGCCAGCAGCTTAAACGGACGTACTGAAGCTTTCTTT. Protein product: CASSLNGRTEAFF.

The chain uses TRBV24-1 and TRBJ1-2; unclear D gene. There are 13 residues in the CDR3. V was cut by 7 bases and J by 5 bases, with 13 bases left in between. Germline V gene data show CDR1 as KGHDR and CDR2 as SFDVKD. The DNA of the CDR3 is TGTGCCACCAGCCGACGGTCCGGGTATGGCTACACCTTC. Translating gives CATSRRSGYGYTF.

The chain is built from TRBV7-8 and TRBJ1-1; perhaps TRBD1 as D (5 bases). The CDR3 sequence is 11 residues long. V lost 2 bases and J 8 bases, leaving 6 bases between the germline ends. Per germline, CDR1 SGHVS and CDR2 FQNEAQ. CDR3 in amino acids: CASSLWGEAFF. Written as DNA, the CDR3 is TGTGCCAGCAGCTTATGGGGGGAAGCTTTCTTT.

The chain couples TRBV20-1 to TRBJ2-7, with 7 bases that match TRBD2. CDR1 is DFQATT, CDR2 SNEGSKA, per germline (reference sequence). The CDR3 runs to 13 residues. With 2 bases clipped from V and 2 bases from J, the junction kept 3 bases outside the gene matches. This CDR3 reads CSARLGRAYEQYF. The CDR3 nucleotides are TGCAGTGCTAGATTAGGGAGGGCCTACGAGCAGTACTTC.

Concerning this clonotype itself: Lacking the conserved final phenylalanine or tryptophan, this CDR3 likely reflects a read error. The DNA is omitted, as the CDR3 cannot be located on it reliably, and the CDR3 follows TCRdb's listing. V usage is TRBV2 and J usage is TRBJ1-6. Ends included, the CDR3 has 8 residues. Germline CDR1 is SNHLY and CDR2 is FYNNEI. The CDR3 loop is CASSELAG.